This TCR beta chain is drawn from a study of molecular identifiers for immune sequencing clone quantification. J was trimmed by 3 bases and V by 5 bases; bases with no gene match: 4. The CDR3 consists of 13 residues. Germline values: CDR1 SEHNR, CDR2 FQNEAQ (reference sequence). TCRdb reprocessed the PCR reads via MiXCR and lists one record per CDR3 protein. The sample shows 490,000 or so distinct CDR3 sequences, about a fifth of them seen only once. Many counts were recorded for this clonotype. Its antigen is not identified. Study-level findings and limits: The share of molecules held by clones above 20 RNA copies was over 97% in effector cells and under 1% in naive cells. Reports indicate spiked Jurkat TCR RNA from one cell could be found among roughly 950,000 naive cells.

The chain joins TRBV7-9 to TRBJ2-7; 7 nucleotides line up with TRBD1. Sample: naive CD8+ T cells from blood, with Jurkat cell RNA spiked in. The subset denotes: FACS-sorted CD8+CD4-CCR7+CD45RA+ naive T cells. This receptor was identified in a human donor in good health. Some libraries in this study had Jurkat cell RNA spiked in. The CDR3 DNA reads as TGTGCCAGCAGCCCGGACAGGCACTACGAGCAGTACTTC. This translates into CASSPDRHYEQYF.